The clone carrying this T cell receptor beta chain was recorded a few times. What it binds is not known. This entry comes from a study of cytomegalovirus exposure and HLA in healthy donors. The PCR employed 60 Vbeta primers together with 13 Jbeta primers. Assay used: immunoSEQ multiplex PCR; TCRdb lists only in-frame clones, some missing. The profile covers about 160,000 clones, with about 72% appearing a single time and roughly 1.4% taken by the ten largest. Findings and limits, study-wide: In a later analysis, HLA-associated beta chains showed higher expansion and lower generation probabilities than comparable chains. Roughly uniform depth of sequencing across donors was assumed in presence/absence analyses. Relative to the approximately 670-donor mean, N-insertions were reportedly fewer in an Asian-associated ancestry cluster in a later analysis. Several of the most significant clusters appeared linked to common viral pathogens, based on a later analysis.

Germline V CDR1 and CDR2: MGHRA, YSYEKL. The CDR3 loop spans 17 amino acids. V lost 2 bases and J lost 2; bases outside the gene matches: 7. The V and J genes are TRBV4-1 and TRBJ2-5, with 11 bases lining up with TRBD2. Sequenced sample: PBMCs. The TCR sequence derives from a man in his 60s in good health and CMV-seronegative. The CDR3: CASSQTISGGVQETQYF. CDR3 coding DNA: TGCGCCAGCAGCCAAACAATTAGCGGGGGGGTACAAGAGACCCAGTACTTC.